This T cell receptor (beta chain) was sequenced in a study of blood T cell repertoires in COVID-19. Study context: Sources were T cells, B-cell-depleted T cells, or PBMCs; the material itself was cDNA or gDNA.

The CDR3 consists of 15 residues. The junction had 6 bases not matched to a gene; V was cut back by 4 bases and J by 4 bases. Germline loops: CDR1 SEHNR, CDR2 FQNEAQ (reference sequence). Data came from immunoSEQ multiplex PCR; TCRdb stores just in-frame clones and leaves some out. The sample comprises 74,000 or so clones, 75% to 90% of which are singletons, and 8.2% rests with the top ten. The rearrangement links TRBV7-9 to TRBJ1-2; the match to TRBD1 covers 10 bases. Sequences were obtained from peripheral blood. The sequence derives from a man aged 45-65 years with active COVID-19. CDR3 region: CASSSGQGLSYGYTF. DNA of the CDR3: TGTGCCAGCAGCTCGGGACAGGGGTTATCCTATGGCTACACCTTC.